The 17 T cell receptor beta chains below come from one sample, sequenced in a study of blood T cell repertoires in COVID-19. Profiled with immunoSEQ multiplex PCR; TCRdb holds only in-frame clones, not every one. The sample holds 55,000 to 85,000 clones, roughly 85% seen once. The sequenced sample consisted of peripheral blood. Receptor source: a human donor in a cohort sampled during active COVID-19.

Regarding this clone: One junction end does not reproduce the germline sequence, and a read error may be involved. The chain carries TRBV29-1 and TRBJ1-4, with unresolved D. The germline CDR1 and CDR2 sequences are SQVTM and ANQGSEA. The length of the CDR3 is 16 residues. The CDR3 DNA follows: TGCAGCGTTGAAGGGGAAGAGGGTGTGGGAAATGGAAAACTGTTTTTT. Translating gives CSVEGEEGVGNGKLFF.

This sequence joins TRBV3-1 (or the pseudogene TRBV3-2) and TRBJ2-1, with D perhaps matching TRBD2 (6 bases). Per germline, CDR1 LGHDT and CDR2 YNNKEL (reference sequence). V lost 4 bases, J lost 7 bases, and 14 bases lay in between. The CDR3 has 14 residues. CDR3 nucleotide sequence: TGTGCCAGCAGCCCGTCCGGGACTCGTAATGAGCAGTTCTTC. Translating gives CASSPSGTRNEQFF.

CDR3 coding DNA: TGTGCCACCAGCAGCCCTGGACTAGCGGGGGGCAAGAGCTCCTACGAGCAGTACTTC. It specifies CATSSPGLAGGKSSYEQYF. The chain uses TRBV15 and TRBJ2-7; 14 bases map to TRBD2. This CDR3 comprises 19 residues. J lost 0 bases, V lost 3 bases, and 10 bases had no gene match. CDR1 and CDR2 from the germline V gene are LNHNV and YYDKDF (reference sequence).

CDR3 sequence (DNA): TGTGCCAGCAGTTACTCGAGCTCCGGAGTGGAGTACTTC. Its translation: CASSYSSSGVEYF. The chain joins TRBV6-5 to TRBJ2-7; D ambiguous. Trimming removed 0 bases at V and 11 bases at J, with 14 bases between. Germline lookup yields CDR1 MNHEY and CDR2 SVGAGI. CDR3 size: 13 residues.

This chain connects TRBV6-1 to TRBJ2-7; D possibly corresponds to TRBD1 (5 bases). Germline V gene sequence: CDR1 MNHNS, CDR2 SASEGT. The CDR3 has 14 residues. Trimming pared 1 base from V and 2 bases from J, leaving 9 bases between. The CDR3 reads CASSEVQGTYEQYF. The CDR3 region has the DNA TGTGCCAGCAGTGAAGTTCAGGGTACCTACGAGCAGTACTTC.

The table lists this clone with a count of one. The chain has TRBV10-3 and TRBJ2-1; maybe TRBD2 (6 bases). This CDR3 region has 12 residues. The ends were cut back, 7 bases at V and 5 bases at J, with 9 bases in the middle. In germline, CDR1 is ENHRY, CDR2 SYGVKD. CDR3 sequence: CAITGGNNEQFF. The CDR3 region has the DNA TGTGCCATCACGGGCGGGAACAATGAGCAGTTCTTC.

The chain joins TRBV12-3 or TRBV12-4 to TRBJ2-2; weak D call: TRBD2 (5 bases). This CDR3 is 11 amino acids long. Trimming took off 8 bases at V and 7 bases at J, with 8 bases between the two ends. The CDR3: CASVAFGELFF. CDR3 sequence (DNA): TGTGCCAGCGTAGCGTTCGGGGAGCTGTTTTTT.

J is TRBJ1-5 and V is TRBV24-1, with D possibly being TRBD1 (5 bases). This CDR3 is 15 amino acids long. Per the germline V gene, CDR1 is KGHDR and CDR2 is SFDVKD. V dropped 9 bases and J dropped 6 bases, with 20 bases sitting between them. CDR3 nucleotide sequence: TGTGCCACCCCAGCCAGGGATGCCTTGGGTCAGCCCCAGCATTTT. It specifies CATPARDALGQPQHF.

The chain links TRBV30 to TRBJ1-6, with D possibly matching TRBD1 (5 bases). The V end lost 2 bases, the J end lost 8 bases, and 16 bases lay between the germline ends. This CDR3 contains 15 residues. Looked up from germline, CDR1 is GTSNPN and CDR2 is SVGIG (reference sequence). In nucleotides, the CDR3 is TGTGCCTGGAGTCACCGGGGGTCTGGAGATTCACCCCTCCACTTT. Protein: CAWSHRGSGDSPLHF.

This clone was counted once. The chain couples TRBV4-1 to TRBJ1-6; 8 bases are a match to TRBD1. The J segment lost 5 bases and the V segment lost 4 bases, leaving 16 bases of the junction unmatched. The CDR3 sequence is 19 residues long. In germline, CDR1 is MGHRA, CDR2 YSYEKL. The CDR3 nucleotides read TGCGCCAGCAGCCGCCCCCCCGCCAGCATGACAGGGGATAATTCACCCCTCCACTTT. Its protein product is CASSRPPASMTGDNSPLHF.

V usage is TRBV30 and J usage is TRBJ2-6; a possible D gene is TRBD2 (5 bases). V gave up 2 bases and J gave up 8 bases, with 13 bases separating them. The germline CDR1 and CDR2 sequences are GTSNPN and SVGIG (reference sequence). This CDR3 comprises 14 residues. The CDR3 DNA reads TGTGCCTGGAGTAAGGGAGCTTGGACCAACGTCCTGACTTTC. Protein: CAWSKGAWTNVLTF.

This clone was seen only once. The chain uses TRBV7-2 and TRBJ2-3, with D unclear. Between the trimmed V and J ends, which lost 2 bases and 0 bases, there was a span of 6 bases. Germline assignment: CDR1 SGHTA and CDR2 FQGNSA. This CDR3 is 14 amino acids long. CDR3: CASSLSPSTDTQYF. CDR3 nucleotide sequence: TGTGCCAGCAGCTTAAGCCCTAGCACAGATACGCAGTATTTT.

This chain uses TRBV7-9 with TRBJ2-6, with 7 positions matching TRBD1. Trimming took 3 bases from V and 0 from J; bases not matched to a gene: 5. The CDR3 is 17 residues long. Germline-derived CDR1 and CDR2 are SEHNR and FQNEAQ (reference sequence). The DNA for the CDR3 is TGTGCCAGCAGCTTCCGCCCAGGGGGCTCTGGGGCCAACGTCCTGACTTTC. This gives the protein CASSFRPGGSGANVLTF.

The V call is TRBV2, the J call TRBJ1-6; D may be TRBD1 (5 bases). Per the germline V gene, CDR1 is SNHLY and CDR2 is FYNNEI. CDR3 length: 13 residues. Trimming pared 4 bases from V and 8 bases from J, leaving 9 bases between. In DNA form, the CDR3 reads TGTGCCAGCAGTGTTGACAGTTATTCACCCCTCCACTTT. It encodes CASSVDSYSPLHF.

The rearrangement links TRBV5-6 to TRBJ1-1; possible D gene TRBD1, 5 bases. This CDR3 spans 12 amino acids. Germline CDR1 and CDR2: SGHDT and YYEEEE. V lost 3 bases and J 4 bases, leaving 7 bases between the germline ends. CDR3 nucleotide sequence: TGTGCCAGCAGCTGGAGGGGCACTGAAGCTTTCTTT. Translated, it gives CASSWRGTEAFF. The full variable domain, completed using reference TRBV5-6 and TRBJ1-1, is DAGVTQSPTHLIKTRGQQVTLRCSPKSGHDTVSWYQQALGQGPQFIFQYYEEEERQRGNFPDRFSGHQFPNYSSELNVNALLLGDSALYLCASSWRGTEAFFGQGTRLTVV.

The rearrangement links TRBV4-3 to TRBJ2-3; TRBD2 agrees at 8 bases. The trim removed 0 bases at V and 1 base at J, leaving 6 bases unmatched. The germline V gene encodes CDR1 LGHNA and CDR2 YSLEER. The CDR3 contains 17 residues. The CDR3 spells CASSQDGRGGGTDTQYF. In nucleotides, the CDR3 is TGCGCCAGCAGCCAAGATGGTCGGGGGGGCGGCACAGATACGCAGTATTTT.

The chain carries TRBV5-1 and TRBJ2-5, with TRBD2 matching 7 bases. CDR3 length: 13 amino acids. Germline lookup yields CDR1 SGHRS and CDR2 YFSETQ. Trimming at V came to 3 bases and at J to 5 bases, leaving 4 bases not matched to a gene. Written as DNA, the CDR3 is TGCGCCAGCAGCTCAACTAGCGACGAGACCCAGTACTTC. Amino acid sequence: CASSSTSDETQYF.